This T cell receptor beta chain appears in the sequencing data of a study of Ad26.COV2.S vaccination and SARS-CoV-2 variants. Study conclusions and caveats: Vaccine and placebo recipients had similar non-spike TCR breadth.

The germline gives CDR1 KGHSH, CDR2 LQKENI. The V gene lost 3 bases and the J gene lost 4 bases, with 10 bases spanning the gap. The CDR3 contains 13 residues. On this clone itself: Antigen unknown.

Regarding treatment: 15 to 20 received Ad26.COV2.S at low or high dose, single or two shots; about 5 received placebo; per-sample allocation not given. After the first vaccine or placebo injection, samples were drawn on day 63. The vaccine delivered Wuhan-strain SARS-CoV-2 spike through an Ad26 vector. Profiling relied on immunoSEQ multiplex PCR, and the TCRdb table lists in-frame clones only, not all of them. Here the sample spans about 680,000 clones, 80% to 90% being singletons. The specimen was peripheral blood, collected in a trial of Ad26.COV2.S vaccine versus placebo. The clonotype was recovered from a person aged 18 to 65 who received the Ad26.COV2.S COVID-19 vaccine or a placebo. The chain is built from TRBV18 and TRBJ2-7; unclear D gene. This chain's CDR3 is CASSPYDTYEQYF. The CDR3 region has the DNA TGTGCCAGCTCACCTTACGACACGTACGAGCAGTACTTC. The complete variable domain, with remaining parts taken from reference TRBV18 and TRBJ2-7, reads NAGVMQNPRHLVRRRGQEARLRCSPMKGHSHVYWYRQLPEEGLKFMVYLQKENIIDESGMPKERFSAEFPKEGPSILRIQQVVRGDSAAYFCASSPYDTYEQYFGPGTRLTVT.